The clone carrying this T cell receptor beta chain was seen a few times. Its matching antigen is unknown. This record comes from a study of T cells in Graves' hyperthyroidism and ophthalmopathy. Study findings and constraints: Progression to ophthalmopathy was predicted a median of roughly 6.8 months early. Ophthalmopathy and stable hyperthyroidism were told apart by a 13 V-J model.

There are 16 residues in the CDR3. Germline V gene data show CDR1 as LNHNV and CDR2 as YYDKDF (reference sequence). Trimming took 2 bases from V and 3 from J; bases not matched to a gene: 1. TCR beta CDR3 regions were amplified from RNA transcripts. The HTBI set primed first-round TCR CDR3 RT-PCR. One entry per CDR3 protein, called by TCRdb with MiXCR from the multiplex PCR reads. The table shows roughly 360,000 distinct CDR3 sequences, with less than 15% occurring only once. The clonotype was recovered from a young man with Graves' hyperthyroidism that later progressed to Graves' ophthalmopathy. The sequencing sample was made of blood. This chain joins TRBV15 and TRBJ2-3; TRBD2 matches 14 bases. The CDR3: CATSRRTSGGTDTQYF. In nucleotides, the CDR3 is TGTGCCACCAGCAGAAGGACTAGCGGGGGGACAGATACGCAGTATTTT.